This note documents a single T cell receptor (beta chain) sequence. Its antigen is currently unknown. This CDR3 contains 14 residues. Trimming shortened V by 0 bases and J by 4 bases, and 9 bases separated the two germline ends. CDR1 MGHRA and CDR2 YSYEKL come from the germline V gene. The data were taken from a study of T cell repertoires in cytomegalovirus infection. Study-wide background: An indication of both CMV infection and matching HLA type came from public TCR beta signatures.

A single record per CDR3 protein comes from TCRdb applying MiXCR to the reads. The sample carries roughly 160,000 distinct CDR3 sequences, roughly a fifth recorded once. The sequence was collected from a human donor in good health (CMV status not recorded). Some clones in this sample may be carry-over from other donors' samples. The sequenced sample was CD8+ T cells from cultured PBMCs, obtained from culture after CMV antigen stimulation. The chain employs TRBV4-1 and TRBJ1-1; no definite D call. The CDR3: CASSQDRLGTEAFF. In DNA form, the CDR3 reads TGCGCCAGCAGCCAAGATCGATTGGGCACTGAAGCTTTCTTT.